This T cell receptor (beta chain) appears in the sequencing data of a study of blood T cell repertoires in COVID-19. Study as a whole: Specimens from acute and convalescent COVID-19 originated in the United States, Italy and Spain. In each case, the material was cDNA or gDNA derived from T cells, B-cell-depleted T cells, or PBMCs.

Germline V gene sequence: CDR1 MDHEN, CDR2 SYDVKM. Germline trimming cut 7 bases from V and 5 bases from J; bases unmatched to any gene: 4. The CDR3 consists of 12 residues. This clone was recorded only once. Methods used by the authors: Amplifying reference gene primers gave estimates of nucleated cell counts. TCRdb's table, derived via immunoSEQ multiplex PCR, lists solely in-frame clones and lacks some. V and J calls and clone size are those listed in that table; D and trimming were worked out from the DNA. The sample has some 280,000 clones; about nine tenths are singletons. The chain uses TRBV28 and TRBJ2-5; 7 positions agree with TRBD2. The receptor comes from a woman between 40 and 55 years old who had recovered from COVID-19. The material sequenced was peripheral blood. In DNA, the CDR3 is TGTGCCAGCATCGGGGGGTCGGAGACCCAGTACTTC. Amino acids: CASIGGSETQYF.